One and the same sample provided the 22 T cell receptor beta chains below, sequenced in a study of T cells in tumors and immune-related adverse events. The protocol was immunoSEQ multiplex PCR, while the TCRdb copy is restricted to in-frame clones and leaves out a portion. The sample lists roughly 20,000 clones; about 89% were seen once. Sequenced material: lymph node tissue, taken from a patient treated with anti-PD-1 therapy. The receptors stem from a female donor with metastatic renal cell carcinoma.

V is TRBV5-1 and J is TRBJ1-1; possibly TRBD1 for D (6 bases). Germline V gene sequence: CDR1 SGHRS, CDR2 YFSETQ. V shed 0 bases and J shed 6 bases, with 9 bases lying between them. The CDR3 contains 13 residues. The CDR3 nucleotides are TGCGCCAGCAGCTTGGGTTGGACAGCTGAAGCTTTCTTT. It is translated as CASSLGWTAEAFF.

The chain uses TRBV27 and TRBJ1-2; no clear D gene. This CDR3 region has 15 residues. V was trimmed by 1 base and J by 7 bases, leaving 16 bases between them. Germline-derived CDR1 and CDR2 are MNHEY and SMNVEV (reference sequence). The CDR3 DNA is TGTGCCAGCAGTTTATTCGGCCAGGACTATTCTGGCTACACCTTC. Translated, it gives CASSLFGQDYSGYTF.

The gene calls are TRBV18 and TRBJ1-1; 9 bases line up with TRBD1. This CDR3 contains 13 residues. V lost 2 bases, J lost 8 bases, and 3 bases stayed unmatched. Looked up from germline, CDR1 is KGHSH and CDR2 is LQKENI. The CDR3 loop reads CASSPSDRGEAFF. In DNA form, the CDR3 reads TGTGCCAGCTCACCATCGGACAGGGGAGAAGCTTTCTTT.

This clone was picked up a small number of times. CDR3 sequence reads: CASSLDRGQGYTF. The DNA of the CDR3 is TGTGCCAGCAGCTTAGATCGAGGACAGGGCTACACCTTC. The V and J genes are TRBV11-2 and TRBJ1-2; maybe TRBD1 (6 bases). The CDR3 extends over 13 amino acids. V was trimmed by 0 bases and J by 8 bases, leaving 10 bases between them. The germline V gene has CDR1 SGHAT and CDR2 FQNNGV.

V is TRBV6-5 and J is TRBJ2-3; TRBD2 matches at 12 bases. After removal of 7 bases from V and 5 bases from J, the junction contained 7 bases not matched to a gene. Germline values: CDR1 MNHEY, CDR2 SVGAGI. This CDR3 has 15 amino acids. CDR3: CASTLAGGRGDTQYF. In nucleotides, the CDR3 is TGTGCCAGCACCCTAGCGGGGGGGCGAGGAGATACGCAGTATTTT.

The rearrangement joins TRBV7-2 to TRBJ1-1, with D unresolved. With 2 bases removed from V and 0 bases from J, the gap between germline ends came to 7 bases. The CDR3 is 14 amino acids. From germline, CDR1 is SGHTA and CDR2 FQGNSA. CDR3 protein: CASSLYQLNTEAFF. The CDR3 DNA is TGTGCCAGCAGCTTATACCAGCTGAACACTGAAGCTTTCTTT.

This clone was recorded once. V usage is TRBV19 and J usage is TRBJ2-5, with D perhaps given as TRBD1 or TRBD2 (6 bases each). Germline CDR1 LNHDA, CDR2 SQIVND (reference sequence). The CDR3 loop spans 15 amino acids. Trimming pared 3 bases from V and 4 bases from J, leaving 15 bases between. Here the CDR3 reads CASSMGGLGGETQYF. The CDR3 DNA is TGTGCCAGTAGTATGGGGGGCTTGGGAGGAGAGACCCAGTACTTC.

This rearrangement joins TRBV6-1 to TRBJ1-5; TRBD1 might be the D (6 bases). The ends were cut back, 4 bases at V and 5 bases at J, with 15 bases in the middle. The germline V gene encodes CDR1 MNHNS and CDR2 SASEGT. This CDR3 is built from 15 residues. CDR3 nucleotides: TGTGCCAGCAGTGTAATGGGCGGGGGCGATCAGCCCCAGCATTTT. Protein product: CASSVMGGGDQPQHF.

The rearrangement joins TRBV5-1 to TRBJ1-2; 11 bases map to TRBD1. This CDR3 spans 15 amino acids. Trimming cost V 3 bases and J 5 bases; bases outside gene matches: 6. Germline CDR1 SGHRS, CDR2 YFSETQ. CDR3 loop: CASSSNRDRGYGYTF. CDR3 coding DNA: TGCGCCAGCAGCTCGAACCGGGACAGGGGGTATGGCTACACCTTC.

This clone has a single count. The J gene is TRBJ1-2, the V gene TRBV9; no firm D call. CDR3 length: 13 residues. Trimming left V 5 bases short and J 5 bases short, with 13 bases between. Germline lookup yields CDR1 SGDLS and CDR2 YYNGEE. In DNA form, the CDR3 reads TGTGCCAGCAGTCGTACCCCCGGGTATGGCTACACCTTC. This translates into CASSRTPGYGYTF.

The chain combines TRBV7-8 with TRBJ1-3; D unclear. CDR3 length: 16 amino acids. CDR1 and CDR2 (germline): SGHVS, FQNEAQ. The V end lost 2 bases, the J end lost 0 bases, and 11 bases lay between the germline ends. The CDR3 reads CASSLLQIHSGNTIYF. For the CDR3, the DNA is TGTGCCAGCAGCTTATTACAGATCCACTCTGGAAACACCATATATTTT.

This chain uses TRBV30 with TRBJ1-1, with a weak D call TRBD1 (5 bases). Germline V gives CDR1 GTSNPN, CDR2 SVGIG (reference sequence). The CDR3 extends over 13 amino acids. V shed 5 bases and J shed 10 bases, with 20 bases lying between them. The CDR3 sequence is CAWGGPRGQGAFF. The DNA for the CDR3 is TGTGCCTGGGGGGGACCACGGGGCCAGGGAGCTTTCTTT. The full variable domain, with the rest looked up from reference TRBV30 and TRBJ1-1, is SQTIHQWPATLVQPVGSPLSLECTVEGTSNPNLYWYRQAAGRGLQLLFYSVGIGQISSEVPQNLSASRPQDRQFILSSKKLLLSDSGFYLCAWGGPRGQGAFFGQGTRLTVV.

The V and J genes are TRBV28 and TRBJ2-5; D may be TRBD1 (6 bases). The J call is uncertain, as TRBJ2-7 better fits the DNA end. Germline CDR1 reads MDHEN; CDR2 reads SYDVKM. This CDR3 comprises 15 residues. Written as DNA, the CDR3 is TGTGCCAGCAGTTGGGATCCGGGACACCTCTACGAGCAGTACTTC. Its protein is CASSWDPGHLYEQYF.

Written as DNA, the CDR3 is TGTGCCAGCAGCTCCCCGGGACTAGCGGGAGTTTGGGCCAAAAACATTCAGTACTTC. Its translation is CASSSPGLAGVWAKNIQYF. The rearrangement joins TRBV7-9 to TRBJ2-4; 14 bases map to TRBD2. In germline, CDR1 is SEHNR, CDR2 FQNEAQ (reference sequence). V trimming: 4 bases; J trimming: 1 base; junction bases outside the gene matches: 9. This CDR3 has 19 amino acids.

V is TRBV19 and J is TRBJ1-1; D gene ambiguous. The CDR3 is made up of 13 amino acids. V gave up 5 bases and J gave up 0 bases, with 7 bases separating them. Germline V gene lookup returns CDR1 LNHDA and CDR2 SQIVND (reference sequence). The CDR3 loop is CASSQTLNTEAFF. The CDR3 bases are TGTGCCAGTAGTCAGACACTGAACACTGAAGCTTTCTTT.

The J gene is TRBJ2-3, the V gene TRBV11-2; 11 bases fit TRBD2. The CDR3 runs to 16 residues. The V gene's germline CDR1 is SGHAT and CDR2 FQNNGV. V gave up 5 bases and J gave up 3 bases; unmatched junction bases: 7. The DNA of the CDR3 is TGTGCCAGCAGCGCTCTAGCGGGAGGAAGAACAGATACGCAGTATTTT. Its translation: CASSALAGGRTDTQYF.

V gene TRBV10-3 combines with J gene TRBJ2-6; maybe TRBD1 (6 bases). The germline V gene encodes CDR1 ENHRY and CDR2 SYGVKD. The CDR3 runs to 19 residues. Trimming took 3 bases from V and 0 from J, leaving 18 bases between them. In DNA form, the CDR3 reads TGTGCCATCAGTGATCCGAGACAGGAACCTAGCTCTGGGGCCAACGTCCTGACTTTC. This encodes CAISDPRQEPSSGANVLTF.

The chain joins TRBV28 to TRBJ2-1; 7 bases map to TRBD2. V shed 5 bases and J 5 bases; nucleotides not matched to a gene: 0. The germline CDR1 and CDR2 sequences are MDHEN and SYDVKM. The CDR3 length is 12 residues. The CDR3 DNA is TGTGCCAGCAGTAGCGGGAACAATGAGCAGTTCTTC. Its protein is CASSSGNNEQFF.

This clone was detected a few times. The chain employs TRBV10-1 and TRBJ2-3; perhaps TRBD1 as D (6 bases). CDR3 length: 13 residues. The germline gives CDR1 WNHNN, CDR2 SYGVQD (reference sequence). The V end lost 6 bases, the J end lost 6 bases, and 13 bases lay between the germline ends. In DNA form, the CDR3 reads TGCGCCAGCAGCCTTCCAGGGGCCGATACGCAGTATTTT. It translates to CASSLPGADTQYF.

The chain's CDR3 is CATSQYLSTEAFF. The CDR3 coding sequence is TGTGCCACGTCCCAGTACCTGAGCACTGAAGCTTTCTTT. The chain has TRBV2 and TRBJ1-1; D ambiguous. CDR3 length: 13 residues. V lost 10 bases, J lost 4 bases, and 16 bases lay in between. Germline CDR1 SNHLY, CDR2 FYNNEI.

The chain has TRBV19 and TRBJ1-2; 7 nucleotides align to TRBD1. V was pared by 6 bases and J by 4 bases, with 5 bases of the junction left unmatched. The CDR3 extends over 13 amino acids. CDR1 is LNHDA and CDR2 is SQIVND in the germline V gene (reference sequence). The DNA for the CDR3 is TGTGCCAGTAGGACCGACAGGGTCTATGGCTACACCTTC. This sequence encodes CASRTDRVYGYTF.

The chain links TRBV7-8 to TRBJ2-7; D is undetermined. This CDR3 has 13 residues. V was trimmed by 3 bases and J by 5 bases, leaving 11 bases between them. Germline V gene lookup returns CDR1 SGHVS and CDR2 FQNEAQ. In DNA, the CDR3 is TGTGCCAGCAGCTTGAACGGCCTTCACGAGCAGTACTTC. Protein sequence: CASSLNGLHEQYF. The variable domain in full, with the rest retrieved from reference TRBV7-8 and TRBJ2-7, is GAGVSQSPRYKVAKRGQDVALRCDPISGHVSLFWYQQALGQGPEFLTYFQNEAQLDKSGLPSDRFFAERPEGSVSTLKIQRTQQEDSAVYLCASSLNGLHEQYFGPGTRLTVT.